The next 5 T cell receptor beta chains were all read from a single sample in a study of control samples from healthy donors and cancer patients. Sequencing was performed with immunoSEQ multiplex PCR; in TCRdb, only in-frame clones are kept and a portion is missing. The sample carries 130,000 or so clones, over 75% recorded once. The specimen was blood. All receptors derive from a man between 60 and 75 years old in good health.

This chain links TRBV11-1 with TRBJ1-1; unclear D gene. The germline CDR1 and CDR2 sequences are SGHAT and FQDESV (reference sequence). The V end was cut by 4 bases, the J end by 5 bases, with 17 bases between. The CDR3 runs to 15 residues. CDR3 in DNA: TGTGCCAGCAGCTCAACCGGTACGGTCGTAACTGAAGCTTTCTTT. Its translation: CASSSTGTVVTEAFF.

This chain links TRBV2 with TRBJ2-7; D perhaps matches TRBD1 (5 bases). V was cut by 7 bases and J by 0 bases, with 13 bases left in between. The CDR3 totals 14 residues. Per germline, CDR1 SNHLY and CDR2 FYNNEI. The CDR3 protein is CASNGAGGSYEQYF. DNA for the CDR3: TGTGCCAGCAATGGGGCCGGCGGCTCCTACGAGCAGTACTTC.

This chain joins TRBV7-9 and TRBJ2-7; D possibly corresponds to TRBD2 (6 bases). V was clipped by 5 bases and J by 1 base, with 18 bases between them. The CDR3 runs 16 residues. CDR1 is SEHNR and CDR2 is FQNEAQ in the germline V gene (reference sequence). CDR3 DNA: TGTGCCAGCAGCGCCATATTACGGGACTTTTCCTACGAGCAGTACTTC. It specifies CASSAILRDFSYEQYF. Supplemented by reference TRBV7-9 and TRBJ2-7, the full variable domain reads DTGVSQNPRHKITKRGQNVTFRCDPISEHNRLYWYRQTLGQGPEFLTYFQNEAQLEKSRLLSDRFSAERPKGSFSTLEIQRTEQGDSAMYLCASSAILRDFSYEQYFGPGTRLTVT.

V and J are TRBV7-9 and TRBJ1-2, with 8 nucleotides matching TRBD1. Germline V gives CDR1 SEHNR, CDR2 FQNEAQ (reference sequence). Germline trimming cut 7 bases from V and 5 bases from J; bases unmatched to any gene: 9. CDR3 length equals 14 residues. The CDR3 sequence is CASTSDRQGYGYTF. The CDR3 bases are TGTGCCAGCACCAGCGATCGACAGGGGTATGGCTACACCTTC.

The chain recombines TRBV5-6 with TRBJ1-2; TRBD1 is a possible D gene (5 bases). Germline lookup yields CDR1 SGHDT and CDR2 YYEEEE. The CDR3 is 13 amino acids. Trimming stripped 4 bases from V and 7 bases from J, with 14 bases between. This chain's CDR3 is CASSPAGAVGYTF. The CDR3 nucleotides are TGTGCCAGCAGCCCAGCTGGGGCAGTTGGCTACACCTTC. Full variable domain (rest looked up from reference TRBV5-6 and TRBJ1-2): DAGVTQSPTHLIKTRGQQVTLRCSPKSGHDTVSWYQQALGQGPQFIFQYYEEEERQRGNFPDRFSGHQFPNYSSELNVNALLLGDSALYLCASSPAGAVGYTFGSGTRLTVV.